The 28 T cell receptor beta chains below come from one sample, sequenced in a study of cytomegalovirus exposure and HLA in healthy donors. PCR employed 60 Vbeta and 13 Jbeta primers. Generated by immunoSEQ multiplex PCR, the TCRdb table keeps only in-frame clones and is missing some. The sample includes about 200,000 clones, approximately 78% of them seen just once. The sequenced sample was PBMCs. The source is a woman aged 18-35 years in good health and CMV-seronegative.

The CDR3 sequence is CASSHGAETNYGYTF. The DNA for the CDR3 is TGCGCCAGCAGCCATGGGGCAGAAACTAACTATGGCTACACCTTC. J is TRBJ1-2 and V is TRBV4-1; possible D gene TRBD1, 5 bases. Trimming removed 3 bases at V and 0 bases at J, with 11 bases between. The CDR3 runs to 15 residues. CDR1 MGHRA and CDR2 YSYEKL come from the germline V gene.

This clone was seen a few times. V and J are TRBV6-1 and TRBJ2-7, with TRBD1 matching over 9 bases. This CDR3 has 13 amino acids. Germline CDR1 MNHNS, CDR2 SASEGT. V lost 5 bases to trimming and J lost 3 bases; unmatched junction nucleotides: 2. The CDR3 is CASSWDRDYEQYF. The CDR3 DNA reads as TGTGCCAGCAGTTGGGACAGGGACTACGAGCAGTACTTC.

This sequence joins TRBV30 and TRBJ2-1, with a tentative D call TRBD1 (6 bases). This CDR3 spans 16 amino acids. V shed 5 bases and J shed 0 bases, with 17 bases lying between them. The V gene's germline CDR1 is GTSNPN and CDR2 SVGIG (reference sequence). CDR3 sequence: CAWARGHLSSYNEQFF. CDR3 in DNA: TGTGCCTGGGCCAGGGGACACCTGAGCTCCTACAATGAGCAGTTCTTC.

The chain uses TRBV7-9 and TRBJ2-2, with 7 bases lining up with TRBD2. J gave up 2 bases and V 5 bases, and 5 bases lay outside the gene matches. The germline V gene encodes CDR1 SEHNR and CDR2 FQNEAQ (reference sequence). The CDR3 spans 15 residues. The CDR3 loop is CASSTGLLNTGELFF. CDR3 coding DNA: TGTGCCAGCAGCACGGGACTACTTAACACCGGGGAGCTGTTTTTT.

This rearrangement joins TRBV5-8 to TRBJ2-7, with 8 bases aligning to TRBD2. CDR1 and CDR2 from the germline V gene are SGHTS and YDEGEE. CDR3 length: 17 amino acids. The trim removed 0 bases at V and 3 bases at J, leaving 11 bases unmatched. This chain's CDR3 is CASSLGANGRGNYEQYF. The CDR3 nucleotides read TGTGCCAGCAGCTTGGGTGCTAACGGGAGGGGGAACTACGAGCAGTACTTC.

This chain connects TRBV6-5 to TRBJ2-5; TRBD2 agrees at 12 bases. This CDR3 has 15 residues. Trimming at V came to 5 bases and at J to 8 bases, leaving 9 bases not matched to a gene. The germline V gene has CDR1 MNHEY and CDR2 SVGAGI. CDR3 loop: CASSTPGLAGGTQYF. DNA of the CDR3: TGTGCCAGCAGTACACCGGGACTAGCGGGTGGCACCCAGTACTTC.

About this clone: The junction departs from the called germline gene at one end, perhaps through a read error. The V gene is TRBV7-9, the J gene TRBJ2-7; D is perhaps TRBD2 (6 bases). The CDR3 runs to 15 residues. In germline, CDR1 is SEHNR, CDR2 FQNEAQ (reference sequence). The CDR3 DNA follows: TGTTCCAGCAGCATTCTGGACTACCCGCTCTACGAGCAGTACTTC. Encoded protein: CSSSILDYPLYEQYF.

This clone appeared a single time. The V call is TRBV28, the J call TRBJ1-2; possibly TRBD1 for D (5 bases). Germline-derived CDR1 and CDR2 are MDHEN and SYDVKM. V was clipped by 6 bases and J by 4 bases, with 12 bases between them. The CDR3 loop spans 13 amino acids. The CDR3 sequence: CASSSGGGYGYTF. In nucleotides, the CDR3 is TGTGCCAGCAGCTCCGGGGGAGGCTATGGCTACACCTTC.

The chain has TRBV15 and TRBJ2-4; 8 bases fit TRBD1. V lost 6 bases and J lost 6; bases outside the gene matches: 4. Per germline, CDR1 LNHNV and CDR2 YYDKDF (reference sequence). The CDR3 has 13 residues. CDR3 DNA: TGTGCCACCAGGTTACAGGGGGGAAACATTCAGTACTTC. Its protein is CATRLQGGNIQYF.

The chain carries TRBV19 and TRBJ1-5; 9 positions match TRBD1. The CDR3 runs to 14 residues. Germline V lookup: CDR1 LNHDA, CDR2 SQIVND (reference sequence). V was clipped by 9 bases and J by 3 bases; unmatched bases: 6. This CDR3 is CASQNRGHNQPQHF. Here the CDR3 DNA reads TGTGCCAGCCAAAACAGGGGGCACAATCAGCCCCAGCATTTT.

The chain recombines TRBV5-4 with TRBJ2-5, with 12 bases that match TRBD2. The CDR3 runs 17 residues. The V segment lost 3 bases and the J segment 2 bases; nucleotides outside the gene matches: 8. Germline assignment: CDR1 SGHNT and CDR2 YYREEE (reference sequence). This chain's CDR3 is CASSSPGLAGAQETQYF. The CDR3 nucleotides are TGTGCCAGCAGCTCGCCGGGACTAGCGGGCGCACAAGAGACCCAGTACTTC.

The chain combines TRBV18 with TRBJ2-1, with 7 bases aligning to TRBD1. Germline V gives CDR1 KGHSH, CDR2 LQKENI. V shed 4 bases, J shed 3 bases, and the junction held 12 bases outside the gene matches. This CDR3 region has 17 residues. The CDR3 region is CASSRTRQGTFYNEQFF. The CDR3, as DNA: TGTGCCAGCTCACGCACGAGACAGGGAACTTTCTACAATGAGCAGTTCTTC.

This rearrangement joins TRBV28 to TRBJ2-3; D unclear. The CDR3 contains 12 residues. Trimming shortened V by 5 bases and J by 3 bases, and 6 bases separated the two germline ends. Germline V gene sequence: CDR1 MDHEN, CDR2 SYDVKM. The CDR3 protein is CASSEATDTQYF. The CDR3 DNA is TGTGCCAGCAGTGAAGCAACAGATACGCAGTATTTT. Full variable domain (rest looked up from reference TRBV28 and TRBJ2-3): DVKVTQSSRYLVKRTGEKVFLECVQDMDHENMFWYRQDPGLGLRLIYFSYDVKMKEKGDIPEGYSVSREKKERFSLILESASTNQTSMYLCASSEATDTQYFGPGTRLTVL.

The rearrangement links TRBV7-2 to TRBJ2-2; D remains unclear. Trimming took 7 bases from V and 8 from J, leaving 17 bases between them. The CDR3 totals 14 residues. Germline V gene data show CDR1 as SGHTA and CDR2 as FQGNSA. Here the CDR3 DNA reads TGTGCCAGCAACCTCAACCCCAAAGCGGGGGAGCTGTTTTTT. The encoded protein is CASNLNPKAGELFF.

The chain couples TRBV5-4 to TRBJ2-1; TRBD2 might be the D (6 bases). This CDR3 region has 15 residues. V shed 6 bases and J shed 0 bases, with 13 bases lying between them. Germline V CDR1 and CDR2: SGHNT, YYREEE (reference sequence). The CDR3 here is CASKRAGSSYNEQFF. The CDR3 region has the DNA TGTGCCAGCAAACGAGCGGGCAGCTCCTACAATGAGCAGTTCTTC.

The rearrangement uses TRBV28 and TRBJ2-5; 8 bases agree with TRBD1. Germline loops: CDR1 MDHEN, CDR2 SYDVKM. CDR3 length: 13 residues. Losses at the gene ends were 7 bases for V and 7 bases for J; bases not matched to a gene: 8. CDR3 sequence reads: CASNQDRVGTQYF. The CDR3 DNA reads TGTGCCAGCAACCAGGACAGGGTGGGGACCCAGTACTTC.

The genes are TRBV28 and TRBJ1-2; TRBD1 matches at 7 bases. This CDR3 spans 13 amino acids. V lost 2 bases to trimming and J lost 4 bases; unmatched junction nucleotides: 1. Per the germline V gene, CDR1 is MDHEN and CDR2 is SYDVKM. CDR3 region: CASSLRGPYGYTF. In DNA, the CDR3 is TGTGCCAGCAGTTTAAGGGGGCCCTATGGCTACACCTTC.

This clone appeared a single time. The gene calls are TRBV18 and TRBJ2-5; TRBD2 matches 7 bases. The J segment lost 5 bases and the V segment lost 6 bases, leaving 9 bases of the junction unmatched. This CDR3 has 14 residues. Per germline, CDR1 KGHSH and CDR2 LQKENI. The CDR3 spells CASSDGHGGETQYF. The CDR3 coding sequence is TGTGCCAGCTCGGATGGGCACGGGGGGGAGACCCAGTACTTC.

This rearrangement joins TRBV7-9 to TRBJ1-1; D perhaps matches TRBD1 (5 bases). The germline V gene has CDR1 SEHNR and CDR2 FQNEAQ (reference sequence). The V gene lost 1 base and the J gene lost 3 bases, with 12 bases spanning the gap. This CDR3 has 15 amino acids. The CDR3 region is CASSLETRVDTEAFF. CDR3 in DNA: TGTGCCAGCAGCTTAGAGACCAGGGTGGACACTGAAGCTTTCTTT.

This clone was detected only a few times. This chain uses TRBV30 with TRBJ1-4; 9 positions match TRBD1. V dropped 3 bases and J dropped 1; count of bases not matched to a gene: 3. This CDR3 is 15 amino acids long. Germline V gene lookup returns CDR1 GTSNPN and CDR2 SVGIG (reference sequence). The CDR3 bases are TGTGCCTGGAGCCCGGACAGGGGAACTAATGAAAAACTGTTTTTT. It specifies CAWSPDRGTNEKLFF. The full variable domain, rest sourced from reference TRBV30 and TRBJ1-4, is SQTIHQWPATLVQPVGSPLSLECTVEGTSNPNLYWYRQAAGRGLQLLFYSVGIGQISSEVPQNLSASRPQDRQFILSSKKLLLSDSGFYLCAWSPDRGTNEKLFFGSGTQLSVL.

This chain joins TRBV2 and TRBJ1-3; D unclear. The CDR3 spans 15 residues. Looked up from germline, CDR1 is SNHLY and CDR2 is FYNNEI. V was clipped by 4 bases and J by 4 bases, with 14 bases between them. The DNA of the CDR3 is TGTGCCAGCAGTGTAGAGGGTAGTCCCGGAAACACCATATATTTT. Translated, it gives CASSVEGSPGNTIYF.

The chain is built from TRBV15 and TRBJ2-7; TRBD2 agrees at 9 bases. CDR3 length equals 15 residues. Germline CDR1 is LNHNV and CDR2 is YYDKDF (reference sequence). V trimming: 4 bases; J trimming: 5 bases; junction bases outside the gene matches: 9. Written as DNA, the CDR3 is TGTGCCACCAGCACCCAGCGAGCTAGCGGGGACGAGCAGTACTTC. Translated, it gives CATSTQRASGDEQYF.

The genes are TRBV5-1 and TRBJ2-7; TRBD2 aligns across 14 bases. The CDR3 consists of 16 residues. The germline V gene encodes CDR1 SGHRS and CDR2 YFSETQ. V lost 4 bases, J lost 0 bases, and 3 bases stayed unmatched. This chain's CDR3 is CASSGTSGRNSYEQYF. The CDR3, as DNA: TGCGCCAGCAGCGGGACTAGCGGGAGAAACTCCTACGAGCAGTACTTC.

The J gene is TRBJ2-3, the V gene TRBV10-3, with 7 bases fitting TRBD1. Germline assignment: CDR1 ENHRY and CDR2 SYGVKD. J was trimmed by 3 bases and V by 3 bases; bases with no gene match: 3. The CDR3 totals 14 residues. CDR3: CAISDPDRTDTQYF. The DNA of the CDR3 is TGTGCCATCAGTGACCCGGACAGGACAGATACGCAGTATTTT.

This chain links TRBV28 with TRBJ2-3, with D possibly matching TRBD1 (6 bases). Germline values: CDR1 MDHEN, CDR2 SYDVKM. The CDR3 is 14 amino acids. V lost 3 bases and J lost 3, with 10 bases in between. Here the CDR3 reads CASSLTGLTDTQYF. The CDR3 DNA follows: TGTGCCAGCAGTTTGACAGGTTTAACAGATACGCAGTATTTT. Filled out from reference TRBV28 and TRBJ2-3, the complete variable domain reads DVKVTQSSRYLVKRTGEKVFLECVQDMDHENMFWYRQDPGLGLRLIYFSYDVKMKEKGDIPEGYSVSREKKERFSLILESASTNQTSMYLCASSLTGLTDTQYFGPGTRLTVL.

In this sample, this clone turned up once. This chain links TRBV6-5 with TRBJ2-3, with D tentatively TRBD1 (6 bases). Germline V lookup: CDR1 MNHEY, CDR2 SVGAGI. This CDR3 spans 15 amino acids. The germline V and J ends were trimmed by 2 bases and 0 bases, with 9 bases remaining between them. The CDR3 here is CASSYRTVSTDTQYF. In DNA, the CDR3 is TGTGCCAGCAGTTACCGGACAGTCAGCACAGATACGCAGTATTTT.

This clone was detected once. This chain links TRBV9 with TRBJ2-3; 13 bases fit TRBD2. The CDR3 extends over 18 amino acids. CDR1 is SGDLS and CDR2 is YYNGEE in the germline V gene. The J segment lost 5 bases and the V segment lost 3 bases, leaving 12 bases of the junction unmatched. CDR3 loop: CASSAADSGTSGIDTQYF. The CDR3 bases are TGTGCCAGCAGCGCAGCCGACTCCGGGACTAGCGGGATAGATACGCAGTATTTT.

The chain couples TRBV5-5 to TRBJ2-7, with 9 bases fitting TRBD2. V trimming: 0 bases; J trimming: 4 bases; junction bases outside the gene matches: 8. Germline CDR1 and CDR2: SGHKS and YYEKEE (reference sequence). The CDR3 runs to 16 residues. CDR3 region: CASSLGWLAGSYEQYF. CDR3 bases: TGTGCCAGCAGCTTGGGGTGGCTAGCGGGGAGTTACGAGCAGTACTTC.